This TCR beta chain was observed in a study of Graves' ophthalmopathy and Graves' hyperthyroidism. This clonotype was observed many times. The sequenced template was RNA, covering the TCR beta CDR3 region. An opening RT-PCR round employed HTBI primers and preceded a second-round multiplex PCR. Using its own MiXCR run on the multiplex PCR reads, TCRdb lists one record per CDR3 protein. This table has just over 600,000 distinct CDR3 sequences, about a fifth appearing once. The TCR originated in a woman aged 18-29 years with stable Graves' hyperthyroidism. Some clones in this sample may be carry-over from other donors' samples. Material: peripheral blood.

The CDR3: CSARDGDRVRETQYF. The DNA of the CDR3 is TGCAGTGCTAGAGATGGGGACAGGGTCCGAGAGACCCAGTACTTC. This chain links TRBV20-1 with TRBJ2-5; 9 bases are a match to TRBD1. The CDR3 is 15 amino acids. Germline CDR1 and CDR2: DFQATT and SNEGSKA (reference sequence). After removal of 0 bases from V and 4 bases from J, the junction contained 6 bases not matched to a gene.